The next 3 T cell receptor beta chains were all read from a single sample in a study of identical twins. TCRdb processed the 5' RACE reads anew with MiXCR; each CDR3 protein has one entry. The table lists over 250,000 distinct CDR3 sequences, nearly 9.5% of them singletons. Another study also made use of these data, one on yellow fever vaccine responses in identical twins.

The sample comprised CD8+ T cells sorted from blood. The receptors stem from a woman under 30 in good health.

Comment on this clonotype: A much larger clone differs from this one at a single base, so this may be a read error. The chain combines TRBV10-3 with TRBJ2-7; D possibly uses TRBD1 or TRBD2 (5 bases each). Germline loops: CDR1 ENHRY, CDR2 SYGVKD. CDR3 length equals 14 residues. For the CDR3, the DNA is TGTGCCGTCAGTGGCGAGGGGAGCTCCTACGAGCAGTACTTC. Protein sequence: CAVSGEGSSYEQYF.

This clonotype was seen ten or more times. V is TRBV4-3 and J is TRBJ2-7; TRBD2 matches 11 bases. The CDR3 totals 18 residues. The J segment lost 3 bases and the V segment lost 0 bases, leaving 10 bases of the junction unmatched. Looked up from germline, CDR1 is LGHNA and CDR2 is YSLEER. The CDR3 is CASSQDPSGRSSYYEQYF. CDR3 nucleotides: TGCGCCAGCAGCCAAGATCCTAGCGGGAGGTCGTCGTACTACGAGCAGTACTTC.

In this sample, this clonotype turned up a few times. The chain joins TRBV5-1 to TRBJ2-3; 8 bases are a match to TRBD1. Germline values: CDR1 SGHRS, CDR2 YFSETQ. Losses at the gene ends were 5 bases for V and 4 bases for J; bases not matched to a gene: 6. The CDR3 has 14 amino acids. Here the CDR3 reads CASRVTGDADTQYF. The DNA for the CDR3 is TGCGCCAGCAGAGTGACAGGGGATGCAGATACGCAGTATTTT.